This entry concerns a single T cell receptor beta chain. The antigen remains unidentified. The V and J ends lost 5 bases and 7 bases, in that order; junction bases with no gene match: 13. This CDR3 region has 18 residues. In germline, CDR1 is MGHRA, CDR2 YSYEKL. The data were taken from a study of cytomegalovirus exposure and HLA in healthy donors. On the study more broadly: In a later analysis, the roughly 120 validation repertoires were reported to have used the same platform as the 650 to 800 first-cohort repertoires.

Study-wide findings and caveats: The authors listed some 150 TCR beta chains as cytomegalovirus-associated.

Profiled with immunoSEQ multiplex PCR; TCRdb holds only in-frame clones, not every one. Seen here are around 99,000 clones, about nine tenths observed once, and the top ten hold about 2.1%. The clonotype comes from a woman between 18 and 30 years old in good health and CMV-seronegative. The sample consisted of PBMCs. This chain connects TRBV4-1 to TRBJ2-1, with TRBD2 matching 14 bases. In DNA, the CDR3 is TGCGCCAGCAGCTTAATGCCGGGACTAGCGGGAGCTACGAATGAGCAGTTCTTC. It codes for CASSLMPGLAGATNEQFF.